The sequence of this TCR beta chain was determined in a study of regulatory T cells in long-lasting Graves disease. This clonotype appeared a few times. The time point here: persistent/refractory GD, antithyroid drugs over 5 years with positive TRAb. The authors made the TCR library using RNA they extracted from PBMCs. The V gene lost 2 bases and the J gene lost 1 base, with 9 bases spanning the gap. The CDR3 has 14 residues. CDR1 and CDR2 from the germline V gene are SGHKS and YYEKEE (reference sequence). For TCR beta, libraries came from iRepertoire HTBI primers and Arm-PCR of CDR3 regions. TCRdb itself ran the multiplex PCR reads through MiXCR, one entry per CDR3 protein. The sample has 310,000 or so distinct CDR3 sequences, 22% seen once; the top ten hold approximately 60%.

This sequence originates from a female donor with Graves disease. The chain couples TRBV5-5 to TRBJ1-1; D is unclear. Sample: peripheral blood mononuclear cells (PBMCs), taken when the disease was refractory, from a patient treated with antithyroid drugs. This CDR3 is CASSLTTANTEAFF. CDR3 bases: TGTGCCAGCAGCTTAACTACGGCGAACACTGAAGCTTTCTTT.